What follows are 22 T cell receptor beta chains derived from one specimen sequenced in a study of blood T cell repertoires in COVID-19 (dated by TCRdb to 2020 to 2021). The method was the immunoSEQ multiplex PCR assay. The source is immuneACCESS, and TCRdb retained only in-frame sequences with V and J called. Part of the clones is not carried over; for the studies checked, unresolved V genes explain less than half of this, and the remainder is unexplained. Counted in this sample were around 100,000 clones; 85% to 90% of them appeared once. The ten biggest clones cover 10% to 15% of the sample. The material sequenced was peripheral blood. Source of these receptors: a human donor in a cohort sampled during active COVID-19.

The genes are TRBV7-2 and TRBJ2-2, with a possible D match to TRBD2 (6 bases). The CDR3 runs to 14 residues. Germline loops: CDR1 SGHTA, CDR2 FQGNSA. V lost 6 bases to trimming and J lost 2 bases, with 10 bases between them. The CDR3 DNA reads TGTGCCAGCAGGTCCGGGACTAACACCGGGGAGCTGTTTTTT. As protein: CASRSGTNTGELFF.

This chain links TRBV18 with TRBJ2-1; TRBD1 might be the D (7 bases). Trimming left V 0 bases short and J 7 bases short, with 10 bases between. From germline, CDR1 is KGHSH and CDR2 LQKENI. This CDR3 is 14 amino acids long. CDR3: CASSPPAGGNEQFF. DNA of the CDR3: TGTGCCAGCTCACCACCGGCAGGGGGGAATGAGCAGTTCTTC.

This clone was seen a handful of times. The V call is TRBV7-8, the J call TRBJ2-7, with 15 bases identical to TRBD2. The V gene end was trimmed by 5 bases and the J gene end by 12 bases; junction bases not matched to a gene: 8. From germline, CDR1 is SGHVS and CDR2 FQNEAQ. The CDR3 spans 14 residues. The CDR3 DNA follows: TGTGCCAGCAGCCTCAGGACTAGCGGGGGGGCATGGTACTTC. It translates to CASSLRTSGGAWYF.

The chain is built from TRBV9 and TRBJ2-3; 9 bases line up with TRBD2. The CDR3 loop spans 15 amino acids. The V segment lost 4 bases and the J segment 4 bases; nucleotides outside the gene matches: 7. CDR1 and CDR2 (germline): SGDLS, YYNGEE. CDR3 sequence reads: CASSTSAGGADTQYF. Here the CDR3 DNA reads TGTGCCAGCAGCACATCCGCGGGGGGGGCAGATACGCAGTATTTT.

V and J are TRBV3-1 (or the pseudogene TRBV3-2) and TRBJ1-3; D call uncertain. There are 11 residues in the CDR3. V lost 5 bases, J lost 8 bases, and 7 bases lay in between. Germline CDR1 is LGHDT and CDR2 is YNNKEL (reference sequence). The CDR3 nucleotides are TGTGCCAGCAGCACAAAAGACACCATATATTTT. Protein sequence: CASSTKDTIYF.

This chain uses TRBV7-8 with TRBJ2-7; TRBD1 matches at 10 bases. Germline CDR1 reads SGHVS; CDR2 reads FQNEAQ. This CDR3 region has 15 residues. The V and J ends lost 1 base and 6 bases, in that order; junction bases with no gene match: 6. CDR3 bases: TGTGCCAGCAGCTTAGGAGGGACAGGGGTTTTCGAGCAGTACTTC. Translating it yields CASSLGGTGVFEQYF. The whole variable domain, filled in from reference TRBV7-8 and TRBJ2-7, reads GAGVSQSPRYKVAKRGQDVALRCDPISGHVSLFWYQQALGQGPEFLTYFQNEAQLDKSGLPSDRFFAERPEGSVSTLKIQRTQQEDSAVYLCASSLGGTGVFEQYFGPGTRLTVT.

The V call is TRBV6-6, the J call TRBJ1-3; tentative D call: TRBD1 (6 bases). V lost 7 bases, J lost 6 bases, and 22 bases lay in between. Germline lookup yields CDR1 MNHNY and CDR2 SVGAGI (reference sequence). This CDR3 contains 16 residues. Here the CDR3 reads CASIPASRGHANTIYF. CDR3 bases: TGTGCCAGCATTCCCGCGAGTAGGGGACATGCAAACACCATATATTTT.

The J gene is TRBJ2-7, the V gene TRBV12-5; 7 bases align to TRBD1. The J segment lost 2 bases and the V segment lost 1 base, leaving 5 bases of the junction unmatched. CDR1 is LGHNT and CDR2 is FRNRAP in the germline V gene. The CDR3 sequence is 15 residues long. Written as DNA, the CDR3 is TGTGCTAGTGGTTTGGGGACAGGACCCCCCTACGAGCAGTACTTC. Its protein is CASGLGTGPPYEQYF.

This chain's CDR3 is CASKGQGGETQYF. CDR3 bases: TGTGCCAGCAAGGGGCAGGGTGGAGAGACCCAGTACTTC. The genes are TRBV6-6 and TRBJ2-5; possible D gene TRBD1, 5 bases. The CDR3 consists of 13 residues. The germline CDR1 and CDR2 sequences are MNHNY and SVGAGI (reference sequence). The V end lost 7 bases, the J end lost 4 bases, and 13 bases lay between the germline ends.

This clone was seen only once. This rearrangement joins TRBV5-1 to TRBJ2-6; D is ambiguous. The germline V gene has CDR1 SGHRS and CDR2 YFSETQ. CDR3 size: 16 residues. The V end was cut by 4 bases, the J end by 4 bases, with 15 bases between. DNA of the CDR3: TGCGCCAGCAGCGAGTTAAGTTATACCGGGGCCAACGTCCTGACTTTC. Amino acid sequence: CASSELSYTGANVLTF.

The J gene is TRBJ2-3, the V gene TRBV6-2 or TRBV6-3; a weak D match, TRBD2 (6 bases). The CDR3 loop spans 14 amino acids. Trimming shortened V by 6 bases and J by 1 base, and 11 bases separated the two germline ends. Germline lookup yields CDR1 MNHEY and CDR2 SVGEGT. The CDR3 here is CASSLREGTDTQYF. CDR3 sequence (DNA): TGTGCCAGCAGCCTCAGGGAGGGCACAGATACGCAGTATTTT.

This chain joins TRBV10-3 and TRBJ1-5; D remains unclear. Trimming pared 6 bases from V and 4 bases from J, leaving 13 bases between. This CDR3 has 14 residues. Looked up from germline, CDR1 is ENHRY and CDR2 is SYGVKD. This chain's CDR3 is CAIRAAEVNQPQHF. CDR3 bases: TGTGCCATCAGAGCAGCGGAAGTAAATCAGCCCCAGCATTTT.

This clone has more than one count but fewer than ten. This sequence joins TRBV4-3 and TRBJ2-2; 8 bases line up with TRBD2. The CDR3 spans 15 residues. The V gene's germline CDR1 is LGHNA and CDR2 YSLEER. The junction had 3 bases not matched to a gene; V was cut back by 1 base and J by 5 bases. Written as DNA, the CDR3 is TGCGCCAGCAGCCAAGCGGCTAGCGGGACCGGGGAGCTGTTTTTT. It translates to CASSQAASGTGELFF.

The rearrangement joins TRBV18 to TRBJ1-2; D is undetermined. Germline V gives CDR1 KGHSH, CDR2 LQKENI. CDR3 length: 14 residues. The V gene lost 5 bases and the J gene lost 4 bases, with 14 bases spanning the gap. This chain's CDR3 is CASSNDNSGYGYTF. DNA of the CDR3: TGTGCCAGCTCAAACGATAACAGTGGCTATGGCTACACCTTC. Full variable domain (missing parts from reference TRBV18 and TRBJ1-2): NAGVMQNPRHLVRRRGQEARLRCSPMKGHSHVYWYRQLPEEGLKFMVYLQKENIIDESGMPKERFSAEFPKEGPSILRIQQVVRGDSAAYFCASSNDNSGYGYTFGSGTRLTVV.

The chain uses TRBV7-2 and TRBJ1-2; no reliable D call. This CDR3 spans 12 amino acids. Trimming took off 2 bases at V and 9 bases at J, with 10 bases between the two ends. Germline V gene lookup returns CDR1 SGHTA and CDR2 FQGNSA. Here the CDR3 reads CASSLFPTSYTF. CDR3 DNA sequence: TGTGCCAGCAGCTTATTCCCTACCAGCTACACCTTC.

The chain joins TRBV7-2 to TRBJ1-1; TRBD1 agrees at 8 bases. Germline loops: CDR1 SGHTA, CDR2 FQGNSA. The CDR3 extends over 13 amino acids. The V and J ends lost 7 bases and 1 base, in that order; junction bases with no gene match: 2. CDR3 amino acids: CASNDRGNTEAFF. CDR3 bases: TGTGCCAGCAACGACAGGGGGAACACTGAAGCTTTCTTT.

This clone was observed a single time. The rearrangement uses TRBV11-3 and TRBJ2-7; the D gene is possibly TRBD1 (6 bases). CDR1 and CDR2 (germline): SGHNT, YENEEA. The CDR3 has 15 residues. Trimming removed 0 bases from V and 3 bases from J, with 12 bases in between. The chain's CDR3 is CASSLDLGQFYEQYF. In nucleotides, the CDR3 is TGTGCCAGCAGCTTAGATCTGGGACAATTCTACGAGCAGTACTTC.

The chain couples TRBV18 to TRBJ1-2; 8 bases align to TRBD1. The trim removed 5 bases at V and 5 bases at J, leaving 7 bases unmatched. The CDR3 has 14 amino acids. Germline CDR1 reads KGHSH; CDR2 reads LQKENI. CDR3 nucleotides: TGTGCCAGCTCAACCGCGGGGACAGGATATGGCTACACCTTC. It codes for CASSTAGTGYGYTF.

The V gene is TRBV5-8, the J gene TRBJ2-1; 11 positions agree with TRBD2. CDR3 length: 16 amino acids. Germline trimming cut 0 bases from V and 3 bases from J; bases unmatched to any gene: 2. CDR1 is SGHTS and CDR2 is YDEGEE in the germline V gene. The CDR3 is CASSLGLAGGYNEQFF. The CDR3 DNA reads TGTGCCAGCAGCTTGGGTCTAGCGGGGGGCTACAATGAGCAGTTCTTC.

This clone was counted only a few times. V and J are TRBV7-9 and TRBJ1-6, with 7 bases aligning to TRBD1. V lost 5 bases to trimming and J lost 12 bases; unmatched junction nucleotides: 10. The germline V gene has CDR1 SEHNR and CDR2 FQNEAQ (reference sequence). The CDR3 is 14 amino acids. CDR3 DNA: TGTGCCAGCAGCCCAGACAGGGAATTCCGACCCCTCCACTTT. Protein: CASSPDREFRPLHF.

This chain connects TRBV5-1 to TRBJ1-4, with TRBD1 as a possible D gene (6 bases). The CDR3 runs 15 residues. Trimming removed 3 bases from V and 0 bases from J, with 9 bases in between. Looked up from germline, CDR1 is SGHRS and CDR2 is YFSETQ. The CDR3 nucleotides are TGCGCCAGCAGCTCAGGGGATGCAACTAATGAAAAACTGTTTTTT. Protein product: CASSSGDATNEKLFF.

The chain has TRBV2 and TRBJ2-3; D uncertain. Germline V gene lookup returns CDR1 SNHLY and CDR2 FYNNEI. This CDR3 is 12 amino acids long. Trimming left V 6 bases short and J 4 bases short, with 8 bases between. The CDR3 region has the DNA TGTGCCAGCAGCAGGTATGCAGATACGCAGTATTTT. Translated, it gives CASSRYADTQYF.